This T cell receptor (beta chain) was captured in a study of blood T cell repertoires in COVID-19. The overall study: COVID-19 samples from acute and convalescent phases originated in the United States, Italy and Spain.

Source study methods: The assay estimated nucleated cells by amplifying reference gene primers. Repertoires were generated with immunoSEQ multiplex PCR, while TCRdb's copy carries only in-frame clones and drops some. V and J calls and clone size come straight from that table; D and trimming were deduced from the DNA. The sample has under 45,000 clones; 70% to 90% are singletons. This receptor was identified in a man aged 55 to 70 with acute or convalescent COVID-19. The sample comprised peripheral blood.

As DNA, the CDR3 is TGTGCCACCAGCAGTTCGAGCCCGGGACAGGGGGTAGGGCTCTATGGCTACACCTTC. Its translation is CATSSSSPGQGVGLYGYTF. The chain recombines TRBV15 with TRBJ1-2; TRBD1 matches at 11 bases. This CDR3 contains 19 residues. Unmatched junction bases numbered 16, after V lost 3 bases and J lost 4 bases. CDR1 and CDR2 from the germline V gene are LNHNV and YYDKDF (reference sequence). The whole variable domain, filled in from reference TRBV15 and TRBJ1-2, reads DAMVIQNPRYQVTQFGKPVTLSCSQTLNHNVMYWYQQKSSQAPKLLFHYYDKDFNNEADTPDNFQSRRPNTSFCFLDIRSPGLGDTAMYLCATSSSSPGQGVGLYGYTFGSGTRLTVV.